This T cell receptor (beta chain) derives from a study of blood T cell repertoires in COVID-19 (TCRdb year 2020). With respect to the entire study: Samples from collaborators originated in the United States, Italy and Spain and spanned both the acute and convalescent phases of COVID-19. Nearly every sample came with metadata listing a de-identified subject ID, COVID-19 status, age in years and sex. Where available, HLA class I and class II types were taken from metadata supplied by the sample provider and were not determined by assay-based typing. The samples were drawn from the first 160 participants of the ongoing ImmuneRACE study and from over 950 subjects provided by 6 global collaborators. The material from the prospective study consisted of cDNA or gDNA derived from T cells, B-cell-depleted T cells, or PBMCs. Deeply sampled blood TCRbeta repertoires from subjects exposed to, actively infected with, or recovered from COVID-19 were included in the dataset. The repertoires were made available in a free public database intended to serve as a resource for research on the immune response to SARS-CoV-2.

TCRbeta CDR3 regions were amplified from genomic DNA by means of the immunoSEQ Assay, a bias-controlled multiplex PCR. As for the original processing: Nucleated cell counts per sample were estimated from amplification of reference gene primers within the assay. Sequence reads were collapsed and filtered to measure the absolute abundance of every unique TCRbeta CDR3 rearrangement. Productive Simpson clonality was computed per sample as the square root of Simpson's diversity index over productive rearrangements. Drawn from immuneACCESS, this table holds only the in-frame rearrangements with V and J called that TCRdb kept. Clones are partly lost; checked studies trace under half to an unresolved V gene and leave the rest unexplained. Clone size and the V and J calls come from that table; the DNA yielded D and trimming. This sample lists roughly 260,000 clones; 80% to 95% were detected once. The leading ten clones occupy 2% to 3% of the sample.

The paper as a whole reports these results and caveats: How much clinical and demographic metadata was included differed by source and by participant, and the metadata was provided uncurated.

In Seattle, one collaborating source enrolled patients while the infection was active and tracked those patients longitudinally over the course of disease. Each collaborating institution followed its own protocols to collect whole blood in K2EDTA tubes. For TCRbeta analysis, collaborators shipped samples as frozen whole blood, isolated PBMCs, or DNA extracted from either of those sample types. The germline V gene gives CDR1 as MGHRA and CDR2 as YSYEKL. The cysteine opens and the phenylalanine closes a CDR3 of 15 amino acids. Only CDR3 DNA remains: 45 bases, in frame from the first base. Trimming removed 4 bases from V and 0 bases from J; the gene matches leave 6 bases unexplained. On this clone itself: What this receptor recognizes is not known. Per-base quality was not reported, and no clone a single base away is much larger than it.

The sample comprised peripheral blood. The rearranged segments are TRBV4-1 and TRBJ2-7; 7 middle bases align to TRBD1. The sequence derives from a person aged 18 to 30 with COVID-19, enrolled during active disease. Read as DNA, the sequence is TGCGCCAGCAGCCCCCGGGACAGCAGCTCCTACGAGCAGTACTTC. It translates as CASSPRDSSSYEQYF.